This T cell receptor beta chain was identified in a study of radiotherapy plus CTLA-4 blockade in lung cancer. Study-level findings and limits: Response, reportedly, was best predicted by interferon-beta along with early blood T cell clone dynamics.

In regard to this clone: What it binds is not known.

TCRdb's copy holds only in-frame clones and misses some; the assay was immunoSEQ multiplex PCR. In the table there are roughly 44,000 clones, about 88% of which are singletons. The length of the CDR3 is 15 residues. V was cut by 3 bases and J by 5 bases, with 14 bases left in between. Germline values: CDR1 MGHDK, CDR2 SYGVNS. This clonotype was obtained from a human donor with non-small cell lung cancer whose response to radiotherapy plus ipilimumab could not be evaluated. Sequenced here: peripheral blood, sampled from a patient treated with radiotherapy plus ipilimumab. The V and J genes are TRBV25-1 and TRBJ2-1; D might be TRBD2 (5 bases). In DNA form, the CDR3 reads TGTGCCAGCAGTGATGCTGGCCGGGGAAACAATGAGCAGTTCTTC. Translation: CASSDAGRGNNEQFF.